Given below is one TCR beta chain in context. The antigen is undetermined. The data belong to a study of regulatory T cells in long-lasting Graves disease. Looking at the study overall: Under 3 months of antithyroid drugs had been taken by newly diagnosed Graves' patients.

Time point of the sample: newly diagnosed GD, antithyroid drugs for less than 3 months. From RNA extracted from PBMCs, the TCR library was made. General study points: Favoring TRBV28, TRBJ1-2 and TRBJ2-5 was a feature seen in persistent disease.

Construction of TCR beta libraries relied on iRepertoire HTBI primers and on Arm-PCR targeting CDR3 regions. In the original analysis: Among the samples, around 58 TRBV and approximately 13 TRBJ segments were identified. Via MiXCR, TCRdb re-called the multiplex PCR reads, giving one row per CDR3 protein. The V and J calls were not made by the authors but by TCRdb's processing. This sample has about 400,000 distinct CDR3 sequences, with roughly 16% found just once. The CDR3 contains 16 residues. V lost 2 bases to trimming and J lost 7 bases; unmatched junction nucleotides: 11. Germline values: CDR1 MNHEY, CDR2 SMNVEV (reference sequence).

Sequencing was performed on peripheral blood mononuclear cells (PBMCs), taken at new diagnosis, from a patient treated with antithyroid drugs. The TCR comes from a female donor with Graves disease. The chain combines TRBV27 with TRBJ1-2; 9 nucleotides line up with TRBD1. In DNA form, the CDR3 reads TGTGCCAGCAGTTTACGGGGGACAGGGCCCATATTTGGCTACACCTTC. As protein: CASSLRGTGPIFGYTF.